A single sample is the source of the 18 T cell receptor beta chains below, sequenced in a study of beta chain features in type 1 diabetes. Isolated RNA was reverse transcribed in full, so expressed TCRB transcripts were sequenced. Sequenced by immunoSEQ multiplex PCR; TCRdb stores in-frame clones only, minus some. The repertoire holds about 330,000 clones, with 9.5% to 11% as singletons. The sample was naive CD4+ T cells from blood. All receptors derive from a woman between 25 and 40 years old in good health.

This clone was observed a handful of times. The V gene is TRBV5-4, the J gene TRBJ1-1, with 9 bases lining up with TRBD1. The germline gives CDR1 SGHNT, CDR2 YYREEE (reference sequence). The CDR3 covers 14 residues. V dropped 4 bases and J dropped 7; count of bases not matched to a gene: 8. This chain's CDR3 is CASSTRTGVGEAFF. The CDR3 nucleotides read TGTGCCAGCAGCACCCGGACAGGGGTGGGTGAAGCTTTCTTT.

The chain uses TRBV11-1 and TRBJ1-1; D ambiguous. Looked up from germline, CDR1 is SGHAT and CDR2 is FQDESV (reference sequence). The CDR3 has 14 residues. V lost 1 base, J lost 1 base, and 7 bases lay in between. The CDR3 sequence is CASSLGRRNTEAFF. As DNA, the CDR3 is TGTGCCAGCAGCTTAGGTCGCAGGAACACTGAAGCTTTCTTT. The entire variable domain, with the rest obtained from reference TRBV11-1 and TRBJ1-1, is as follows: EAEVAQSPRYKITEKSQAVAFWCDPISGHATLYWYRQILGQGPELLVQFQDESVVDDSQLPKDRFSAERLKGVDSTLKIQPAELGDSAMYLCASSLGRRNTEAFFGQGTRLTVV.

In this sample, this clone turned up a few times. The chain carries TRBV5-4 and TRBJ2-1; 8 bases line up with TRBD2. J lost 10 bases, V lost 3 bases, and 18 bases had no gene match. This CDR3 region has 17 residues. Germline V gives CDR1 SGHNT, CDR2 YYREEE (reference sequence). In DNA form, the CDR3 reads TGTGCCAGCAGCTGGCGAAGAGGAGCGGGAGATTTCAGAGAGCAGTTCTTC. Its translation is CASSWRRGAGDFREQFF.

For this clone: The sample has other DNA sequences that encode this CDR3 too. This chain connects TRBV5-1 to TRBJ2-7; 7 nucleotides line up with TRBD1. The CDR3 sequence is 14 residues long. The germline gives CDR1 SGHRS, CDR2 YFSETQ. With 0 bases clipped from V and 2 bases from J, the junction kept 2 bases outside the gene matches. CDR3: CASSLGDRAYEQYF. The CDR3 nucleotides read TGCGCCAGCAGCTTGGGTGACAGGGCCTACGAGCAGTACTTC.

This clone was detected only once. The chain employs TRBV19 and TRBJ1-5, with 8 bases that match TRBD1. Germline V gene data show CDR1 as LNHDA and CDR2 as SQIVND (reference sequence). The CDR3 runs to 18 residues. V gave up 6 bases and J gave up 0 bases; unmatched junction bases: 13. The CDR3 coding sequence is TGTGCCAGTAGACCCGACGGGACAGGTCTCTATAGCAATCAGCCCCAGCATTTT. Encoded protein: CASRPDGTGLYSNQPQHF.

This clone was counted only a few times. The chain employs TRBV18 and TRBJ1-4; D is ambiguous. CDR3 length: 13 residues. The V end lost 3 bases, the J end lost 8 bases, and 10 bases lay between the germline ends. The germline CDR1 and CDR2 sequences are KGHSH and LQKENI. CDR3 amino acids: CASSPNFEEKLFF. The CDR3 region has the DNA TGTGCCAGCTCACCCAATTTTGAGGAAAAACTGTTTTTT.

The V and J genes are TRBV4-1 and TRBJ2-7, with 7 positions matching TRBD2. The CDR3 is made up of 16 amino acids. After removal of 0 bases from V and 0 bases from J, the junction contained 5 bases not matched to a gene. Germline loops: CDR1 MGHRA, CDR2 YSYEKL. DNA for the CDR3: TGCGCCAGCAGCCAAGACGCGAGCGGGATCTCCTACGAGCAGTACTTC. Amino acid sequence: CASSQDASGISYEQYF.

This clone was counted between two and nine times. V and J are TRBV27 and TRBJ2-7, with D perhaps TRBD2 (7 bases). The V end was cut by 5 bases, the J end by 5 bases, with 25 bases between. Per the germline V gene, CDR1 is MNHEY and CDR2 is SMNVEV (reference sequence). This CDR3 spans 17 amino acids. CDR3 DNA sequence: TGTGCCAGCAGTCAGGGGTTTGGCGGGAGCGAGAGAAACGAGCAGTACTTC. Protein sequence: CASSQGFGGSERNEQYF.

The chain links TRBV30 to TRBJ2-4, with 10 positions matching TRBD1. This CDR3 contains 16 residues. Germline-derived CDR1 and CDR2 are GTSNPN and SVGIG (reference sequence). V lost 0 bases, J lost 8 bases, and 10 bases stayed unmatched. The CDR3 loop is CAWSVQGTGVADIQYF. The CDR3, as DNA: TGTGCCTGGAGTGTACAGGGGACAGGGGTGGCGGACATTCAGTACTTC.

In its sample, this clone was seen a few times. The V and J genes are TRBV18 and TRBJ2-7; 9 nucleotides line up with TRBD1. This CDR3 is built from 15 residues. CDR1 KGHSH and CDR2 LQKENI come from the germline V gene. J gave up 6 bases and V 3 bases, and 9 bases lay outside the gene matches. CDR3 sequence (DNA): TGTGCCAGCTCACCTGGACAGGGGAGGAACGGCGAGCAGTACTTC. The encoded protein is CASSPGQGRNGEQYF. Full variable domain (outside the CDR3, taken from reference TRBV18 and TRBJ2-7): NAGVMQNPRHLVRRRGQEARLRCSPMKGHSHVYWYRQLPEEGLKFMVYLQKENIIDESGMPKERFSAEFPKEGPSILRIQQVVRGDSAAYFCASSPGQGRNGEQYFGPGTRLTVT.

This chain uses TRBV11-2 with TRBJ2-2, with D perhaps TRBD1 (6 bases). The germline V gene encodes CDR1 SGHAT and CDR2 FQNNGV. The CDR3 is 14 residues long. V was pared by 6 bases and J by 1 base, with 9 bases between. The CDR3 spells CASSQTGNTGELFF. DNA for the CDR3: TGTGCCAGCAGTCAGACAGGGAACACCGGGGAGCTGTTTTTT.

The V gene is TRBV7-2, the J gene TRBJ2-3, with 12 bases fitting TRBD2. Unmatched junction bases numbered 11, after V lost 5 bases and J lost 2 bases. CDR3 length equals 18 residues. The germline gives CDR1 SGHTA, CDR2 FQGNSA. The CDR3 bases are TGTGCCAGCAGCCCCGCTACCCTAGCGGGAGGGTTCACAGATACGCAGTATTTT. It translates to CASSPATLAGGFTDTQYF.

J is TRBJ2-1 and V is TRBV7-6; 7 positions match TRBD1. V was clipped by 5 bases and J by 5 bases; unmatched bases: 6. This CDR3 has 14 amino acids. Per the germline V gene, CDR1 is SGHVS and CDR2 is FNYEAQ. CDR3 in amino acids: CASSPQGSHNEQFF. The CDR3 coding sequence is TGTGCCAGCAGCCCACAGGGGTCGCACAATGAGCAGTTCTTC.

This clone was seen only a few times. The chain is built from TRBV18 and TRBJ2-7, with D perhaps TRBD1 (6 bases). The V end was cut by 5 bases, the J end by 2 bases, with 19 bases between. CDR3 length: 16 amino acids. Germline CDR1 is KGHSH and CDR2 is LQKENI. CDR3 sequence (DNA): TGTGCCAGCTCAACAACGTCAACAGGGTCCACCTACGAGCAGTACTTC. This translates into CASSTTSTGSTYEQYF.

The sample holds a few counts of this clone. CDR3 in amino acids: CASSLGGGSTYNEQFF. In DNA, the CDR3 is TGTGCCAGCAGCTTGGGAGGGGGCTCAACCTACAATGAGCAGTTCTTC. The chain combines TRBV5-4 with TRBJ2-1; 7 bases agree with TRBD1. V trimming: 0 bases; J trimming: 2 bases; junction bases outside the gene matches: 5. Germline CDR1 SGHNT, CDR2 YYREEE (reference sequence). The CDR3 runs to 16 residues.

This chain links TRBV7-2 with TRBJ2-7; the D gene is possibly TRBD2 (6 bases). V lost 2 bases and J 1 base, leaving 15 bases between the germline ends. Germline lookup yields CDR1 SGHTA and CDR2 FQGNSA. CDR3 length equals 16 residues. The CDR3 DNA is TGTGCCAGCAGCTTATGGGCGCCGGGGGAGTCCTACGAGCAGTACTTC. This gives the protein CASSLWAPGESYEQYF.

The table lists this clone with a few counts. The J gene is TRBJ2-7, the V gene TRBV5-6, with 14 bases aligning to TRBD2. This CDR3 contains 15 residues. Germline-derived CDR1 and CDR2 are SGHDT and YYEEEE. V shed 4 bases, J shed 8 bases, and the junction held 8 bases outside the gene matches. CDR3 DNA: TGTGCCAGCAGCCTGACGGGACTAGCGGGAGCCAAGCAGTACTTC. It codes for CASSLTGLAGAKQYF.

As to this clone: One junction end disagrees with the germline gene, perhaps due to a read error. The genes are TRBV5-8 and TRBJ2-7, with a tentative D call TRBD2 (5 bases). CDR1 and CDR2 (germline): SGHTS, YDEGEE. The CDR3 is 15 amino acids. CDR3 sequence (DNA): TGTGCCAGCAGCCAAAGGCGGACTGATTCCTACGAGCAGTGCTTC. Its protein is CASSQRRTDSYEQCF.